This T cell receptor (beta chain) stems from a study of blood T cell repertoires in COVID-19. On the study more broadly: There were acute and convalescent COVID-19 samples, and they came from the United States, Italy and Spain. T cells, B-cell-depleted T cells, or PBMCs provided the cDNA or gDNA that served as material.

The CDR3 is 17 residues long. The V and J ends lost 5 bases and 3 bases, in that order; junction bases with no gene match: 9. Germline V gene sequence: CDR1 SGHTA, CDR2 FQGNSA. Measured with immunoSEQ multiplex PCR; TCRdb has only the in-frame clones, and not every one. Of about 210,000 clones listed, about 76% are singletons. Participants were aged 18 to 89 years from more than 20 US areas. In assigning cohorts, the study relied on participant-reported clinical history. The chain combines TRBV7-2 with TRBJ2-7; 14 nucleotides line up with TRBD2. The sample consisted of PBMCs or T cells enriched from blood (not recorded which). This receptor was obtained from a woman between 45 and 65 years old with acute COVID-19. The CDR3 loop reads CASSPIGTSGRIYEQYF. The CDR3 coding sequence is TGTGCCAGCAGCCCTATTGGGACTAGCGGGAGAATCTACGAGCAGTACTTC. Variable domain in full (rest from reference TRBV7-2 and TRBJ2-7): GAGVSQSPSNKVTEKGKDVELRCDPISGHTALYWYRQSLGQGLEFLIYFQGNSAPDKSGLPSDRFSAERTGGSVSTLTIQRTQQEDSAVYLCASSPIGTSGRIYEQYFGPGTRLTVT.